The 27 T cell receptor beta chains given below trace back to one sample, sequenced in a study of radiotherapy plus CTLA-4 blockade in lung cancer. Only in-frame clones appear in the TCRdb table, and some are missing; sequencing was by immunoSEQ multiplex PCR. The repertoire holds approximately 28,000 clones, with around 79% as singletons. The input for sequencing was peripheral blood, taken from a patient treated with radiotherapy plus ipilimumab. These receptors were collected from a human donor with non-small cell lung cancer that progressed on radiotherapy plus ipilimumab.

The chain links TRBV5-1 to TRBJ2-3; 9 positions agree with TRBD1. The germline CDR1 and CDR2 sequences are SGHRS and YFSETQ. The CDR3 extends over 15 amino acids. Trimming cost V 6 bases and J 1 base; bases outside gene matches: 6. Here the CDR3 reads CASTLWDRGTDTQYF. The CDR3 DNA reads TGCGCCAGCACCCTTTGGGACAGGGGCACAGATACGCAGTATTTT.

This sequence joins TRBV6-1 and TRBJ2-1; D may be TRBD2 (5 bases). Trimming pared 5 bases from V and 7 bases from J, leaving 15 bases between. CDR1 is MNHNS, CDR2 SASEGT, per germline. This CDR3 region has 14 residues. The CDR3 reads CASSPGLTGNEQFF. DNA for the CDR3: TGTGCCAGCAGTCCCGGACTCACGGGGAATGAGCAGTTCTTC.

The chain uses TRBV28 and TRBJ1-1; TRBD1 might be the D (5 bases). In germline, CDR1 is MDHEN, CDR2 SYDVKM. The CDR3 spans 13 residues. The CDR3 reads CASGGPLNTEAFF. The CDR3 nucleotides are TGTGCGAGCGGGGGTCCTCTGAACACTGAAGCTTTCTTT.

The chain employs TRBV6-1 and TRBJ1-5; perhaps TRBD1 as D (5 bases). With 7 bases removed from V and 11 bases from J, the gap between germline ends came to 18 bases. CDR3 length equals 13 residues. Germline CDR1 MNHNS, CDR2 SASEGT. The CDR3 is CASTRLAGGAQHF. The CDR3 DNA reads TGTGCCAGCACCAGACTCGCGGGGGGGGCCCAGCATTTT.

This chain connects TRBV11-2 to TRBJ1-2; D might be TRBD1 (5 bases). The CDR3 spans 16 residues. The V end was cut by 4 bases, the J end by 6 bases, with 21 bases between. CDR1 and CDR2 from the germline V gene are SGHAT and FQNNGV. CDR3 coding DNA: TGTGCCAGCAGCTCAACTAGGGGCAGGGTGTTGGATGGCTACACCTTC. Translating gives CASSSTRGRVLDGYTF.

J is TRBJ1-1 and V is TRBV2; no definite D call. The CDR3 sequence is 17 residues long. Trimming took 2 bases from V and 2 from J, leaving 18 bases between them. Per the germline V gene, CDR1 is SNHLY and CDR2 is FYNNEI. CDR3 coding DNA: TGTGCCAGCAGTGAAAGGGTCGTTATGGGAGGAAACACTGAAGCTTTCTTT. This encodes CASSERVVMGGNTEAFF.

The genes are TRBV7-2 and TRBJ1-4; the match to TRBD1 covers 10 bases. V lost 5 bases to trimming and J lost 8 bases; unmatched junction nucleotides: 5. Germline lookup yields CDR1 SGHTA and CDR2 FQGNSA. The CDR3 has 14 residues. The DNA of the CDR3 is TGTGCCAGCAGCCCGACAGGGGGCAGGGAAAAACTGTTTTTT. Protein sequence: CASSPTGGREKLFF.

V usage is TRBV6-6 and J usage is TRBJ1-1; D is uncertain. CDR3 length equals 12 residues. The germline gives CDR1 MNHNY, CDR2 SVGAGI (reference sequence). V was clipped by 5 bases and J by 5 bases, with 9 bases between them. CDR3 in DNA: TGTGCCAGCAGTCAAGGGCGGACTGAAGCTTTCTTT. This gives the protein CASSQGRTEAFF.

This chain joins TRBV28 and TRBJ2-5; the D is unclear. The CDR3 runs to 15 residues. V was shortened by 7 bases and J by 4 bases, with 19 bases between the two germline ends. CDR1 and CDR2 (germline): MDHEN, SYDVKM. CDR3 nucleotides: TGTGCCAGCACCTCGGGTGGTGATAGAACAGAGACCCAGTACTTC. This gives the protein CASTSGGDRTETQYF. The variable domain in full, completed from reference TRBV28 and TRBJ2-5, reads DVKVTQSSRYLVKRTGEKVFLECVQDMDHENMFWYRQDPGLGLRLIYFSYDVKMKEKGDIPEGYSVSREKKERFSLILESASTNQTSMYLCASTSGGDRTETQYFGPGTRLLVL.

This chain links TRBV27 with TRBJ2-1; 14 positions agree with TRBD2. V lost 5 bases, J lost 6 bases, and 6 bases stayed unmatched. Germline V gives CDR1 MNHEY, CDR2 SMNVEV (reference sequence). The CDR3 is 16 residues long. Here the CDR3 reads CASSGWTSGRLNEQFF. The CDR3 DNA is TGTGCCAGCAGTGGCTGGACTAGCGGGAGGCTCAATGAGCAGTTCTTC.

The rearrangement uses TRBV2 and TRBJ2-1; D possibly corresponds to TRBD2 (5 bases). V dropped 4 bases and J dropped 8 bases, with 15 bases sitting between them. CDR3 size: 14 residues. Germline CDR1 SNHLY, CDR2 FYNNEI. Here the CDR3 reads CASSAGFSGDEQFF. CDR3 DNA sequence: TGTGCCAGCAGTGCTGGGTTTTCCGGGGATGAGCAGTTCTTC.

This rearrangement joins TRBV28 to TRBJ1-1; D is perhaps TRBD1 (5 bases). The V end lost 3 bases, the J end lost 6 bases, and 8 bases lay between the germline ends. The CDR3 has 12 amino acids. Germline V gives CDR1 MDHEN, CDR2 SYDVKM. The CDR3 DNA is TGTGCCAGCAGTTTCCTAGGGGCTGAAGCTTTCTTT. This gives the protein CASSFLGAEAFF.

This clone appeared a few times. This rearrangement joins TRBV28 to TRBJ2-2; D is perhaps TRBD1 (5 bases). The V end lost 6 bases, the J end lost 1 base, and 9 bases lay between the germline ends. The CDR3 sequence is 14 residues long. Germline loops: CDR1 MDHEN, CDR2 SYDVKM. CDR3 bases: TGTGCCAGCAGCTTAGGGGAGAACACCGGGGAGCTGTTTTTT. Translation: CASSLGENTGELFF. Combining the CDR3 with reference TRBV28 and TRBJ2-2 gives the whole variable domain DVKVTQSSRYLVKRTGEKVFLECVQDMDHENMFWYRQDPGLGLRLIYFSYDVKMKEKGDIPEGYSVSREKKERFSLILESASTNQTSMYLCASSLGENTGELFFGEGSRLTVL.

This clone is medium-sized. V is TRBV7-8 and J is TRBJ2-7; 10 bases are a match to TRBD1. Per germline, CDR1 SGHVS and CDR2 FQNEAQ. The junction had 5 bases not matched to a gene; V was cut back by 1 base and J by 2 bases. CDR3 length: 16 residues. Here the CDR3 reads CASSLDRDRGPYEQYF. In nucleotides, the CDR3 is TGTGCCAGCAGCTTAGATAGGGACAGGGGCCCCTACGAGCAGTACTTC.

The chain's CDR3 is CATSRVAPGLAKNIQYF. The CDR3 bases are TGTGCCACCAGCAGAGTCGCCCCAGGATTAGCCAAAAACATTCAGTACTTC. J is TRBJ2-4 and V is TRBV15; D not certain. Between the trimmed V and J ends, which lost 1 base and 0 bases, there was a span of 13 bases. The germline CDR1 and CDR2 sequences are LNHNV and YYDKDF (reference sequence). The CDR3 is made up of 17 amino acids.

The chain is built from TRBV28 and TRBJ1-2, with TRBD1 identical over 7 bases. The V gene's germline CDR1 is MDHEN and CDR2 SYDVKM. Trimming at V came to 3 bases and at J to 5 bases, leaving 6 bases not matched to a gene. The CDR3 covers 14 residues. Here the CDR3 reads CASSFSDRYYGYTF. For the CDR3, the DNA is TGTGCCAGCAGTTTCTCGGACAGGTATTATGGCTACACCTTC.

V is TRBV5-1 and J is TRBJ1-1; unclear D gene. Trimming removed 4 bases from V and 7 bases from J, with 11 bases in between. The CDR3 extends over 12 amino acids. Germline CDR1 and CDR2: SGHRS and YFSETQ. The CDR3 coding sequence is TGCGCCAGCAGCGGAACCCGGGGTGAAGCTTTCTTT. Translating it yields CASSGTRGEAFF. The whole variable domain, remainder taken from reference TRBV5-1 and TRBJ1-1, is KAGVTQTPRYLIKTRGQQVTLSCSPISGHRSVSWYQQTPGQGLQFLFEYFSETQRNKGNFPGRFSGRQFSNSRSEMNVSTLELGDSALYLCASSGTRGEAFFGQGTRLTVV.

A few counts support this clone. V and J are TRBV5-1 and TRBJ2-2; 7 nucleotides line up with TRBD2. CDR1 is SGHRS, CDR2 YFSETQ, per germline. The ends lost 1 base at V and 3 bases at J; junction bases unmatched: 6. This CDR3 contains 16 residues. The CDR3 loop is CASSLYGRADTGELFF. The CDR3 DNA reads as TGCGCCAGCAGCTTGTATGGGAGGGCGGACACCGGGGAGCTGTTTTTT.

V gene TRBV7-9 combines with J gene TRBJ2-1; 11 bases agree with TRBD2. This CDR3 comprises 16 residues. Germline V CDR1 and CDR2: SEHNR, FQNEAQ (reference sequence). V trimming: 5 bases; J trimming: 3 bases; junction bases outside the gene matches: 6. CDR3 loop: CASSRAGTSGYNEQFF. The CDR3, as DNA: TGTGCCAGCAGCCGCGCCGGGACTAGCGGCTACAATGAGCAGTTCTTC.

The chain combines TRBV7-3 with TRBJ1-5, with D possibly TRBD1 on 5 matching bases. This CDR3 comprises 13 residues. Per germline, CDR1 SGHTA and CDR2 FQGTGA. The V end was cut by 5 bases, the J end by 5 bases, with 10 bases between. CDR3 sequence (DNA): TGTGCCAGCAGCGAGTCCAGGGATCAGCCCCAGCATTTT. This gives the protein CASSESRDQPQHF.

The CDR3 loop is CASSFPGQRYEQYF. The CDR3 region has the DNA TGTGCCAGCAGTTTCCCGGGACAGCGTTACGAGCAGTACTTC. V usage is TRBV28 and J usage is TRBJ2-7; TRBD1 matches 7 bases. Germline V lookup: CDR1 MDHEN, CDR2 SYDVKM. After removal of 3 bases from V and 4 bases from J, the junction contained 6 bases not matched to a gene. The CDR3 covers 14 residues.

V usage is TRBV7-9 and J usage is TRBJ2-7; the D gene is possibly TRBD2 (5 bases). This CDR3 is 13 amino acids long. Trimming shortened V by 4 bases and J by 6 bases, and 13 bases separated the two germline ends. Germline assignment: CDR1 SEHNR and CDR2 FQNEAQ (reference sequence). CDR3 amino acids: CASSSPHAGEQYF. CDR3 nucleotide sequence: TGTGCCAGCAGCTCACCACATGCGGGCGAGCAGTACTTC.

CDR3 nucleotide sequence: TGTGCCAGTAGCCTTAGGGGGTCTAGCGGTCCGAGGGAGACCCAGTACTTC. The encoded protein is CASSLRGSSGPRETQYF. The V call is TRBV19, the J call TRBJ2-5, with D tentatively TRBD2 (7 bases). Germline-derived CDR1 and CDR2 are LNHDA and SQIVND (reference sequence). The CDR3 has 17 residues. V lost 6 bases to trimming and J lost 5 bases, with 25 bases between them. Using reference TRBV19 and TRBJ2-5 for the parts outside the CDR3, the full variable domain is DGGITQSPKYLFRKEGQNVTLSCEQNLNHDAMYWYRQDPGQGLRLIYYSQIVNDFQKGDIAEGYSVSREKKESFPLTVTSAQKNPTAFYLCASSLRGSSGPRETQYFGPGTRLLVL.

The chain couples TRBV4-2 to TRBJ2-7; weak D call: TRBD1 (5 bases). The V end lost 3 bases, the J end lost 4 bases, and 10 bases lay between the germline ends. The germline gives CDR1 LGHNA, CDR2 YNFKEQ. The CDR3 loop spans 13 amino acids. This CDR3 reads CASSQAQGYEQYF. The CDR3 coding sequence is TGTGCCAGCAGCCAGGCCCAGGGATACGAGCAGTACTTC.

J is TRBJ2-5 and V is TRBV9; D is unclear. The assigned J gene may be wrong: the sequence end matches TRBJ2-7 better. Germline V lookup: CDR1 SGDLS, CDR2 YYNGEE. This CDR3 has 15 residues. CDR3 in amino acids: CASSVGGGALSEQYF. The CDR3 DNA sequence: TGTGCCAGCAGCGTAGGAGGTGGAGCCCTCTCCGAGCAGTACTTC.

The chain has TRBV11-2 and TRBJ1-1; a possible D gene is TRBD1 (6 bases). CDR3 size: 14 residues. V was clipped by 3 bases and J by 1 base, with 9 bases between them. The V gene's germline CDR1 is SGHAT and CDR2 FQNNGV. The CDR3 nucleotides are TGTGCCAGCAGCTTCGGCAGGGGGAACACTGAAGCTTTCTTT. This gives the protein CASSFGRGNTEAFF.

In its sample, this clone was seen a few times. The chain carries TRBV7-2 and TRBJ1-1; D gene uncertain. The CDR3 spans 14 residues. CDR1 and CDR2 (germline): SGHTA, FQGNSA. Trimming pared 2 bases from V and 11 bases from J, leaving 18 bases between. This chain's CDR3 is CASSLIVGQSGAFF. The CDR3, as DNA: TGTGCCAGCAGCTTAATCGTTGGTCAGTCTGGGGCTTTCTTT.